This entry concerns a single TCR beta chain. The target antigen is unknown. These gene names are mouse names. Read data end 1 residue before the CDR3 end; the end is taken from the germline J gene. Sequencing of TCRbeta CDR3 at survey depth gave sequences and template counts. Assay: immunoSEQ multiplex PCR; the TCRdb copy retains only in-frame clones and omits some. The sample has some 48,000 clones; around 73% are singletons. The data belong to a study of tissue T cells after allogeneic stem cell transplantation. This CDR3 comprises 14 residues. CDR1 is NSHNY, CDR2 SYGAGN, per germline. V was trimmed by 0 bases and J by 0 bases, leaving 5 bases between them. Study outcomes and limitations: Tissue-detected TCR repertoire was only partly captured by blood and spleen T cells. Which tissue TCRs were alloreactive or antigen-specific was not determined. Some clones might be persisting host cells. Anatomically similar tissues had similar TCR repertoires within each patient.

The sequenced material came from sorted cells pooled from one or two spleens. The rearrangement joins TRBV13-1 to TRBJ2-4; D remains unclear. The clonotype was recovered from a pool of C57BL/6 mice in good health. The covered CDR3 bases are TGTGCCAGCAGTGATGGAGATAGTCAAAACACCTTGTAC. Translated: CASSDGDSQNTLY. The CDR3 reads in full as CASSDGDSQNTLYF.